The 7 T cell receptor beta chains in this list originate from one sample, sequenced in a study of PD-L1 blockade in urothelial cancer. Profiled with immunoSEQ multiplex PCR; TCRdb holds only in-frame clones, not every one. The profile covers fewer than 45,000 clones, with roughly 36% appearing a single time and more than 8.5% taken by the ten largest. The sample here was tumor tissue, taken before atezolizumab (anti-PD-L1) treatment. All receptors come from a man in his sixties with urothelial cancer.

A few counts support this clone. The rearrangement links TRBV6-8 to TRBJ1-6, with 7 bases fitting TRBD1. This CDR3 is 14 amino acids long. J was trimmed by 8 bases and V by 1 base; bases with no gene match: 2. CDR1 and CDR2 (germline): MNHGY, SAAAGT. The CDR3, as DNA: TGTGCCAGCAGTTACTTAGGGACAGATTCACCCCTCCACTTT. This gives the protein CASSYLGTDSPLHF.

The chain has TRBV19 and TRBJ2-7; TRBD2 agrees at 7 bases. The CDR3 has 14 residues. With V trimmed by 6 bases and J by 5 bases, 10 bases remained unmatched. Germline CDR1 is LNHDA and CDR2 is SQIVND (reference sequence). The CDR3: CASRRGLDGNEQYF. The CDR3 DNA sequence: TGTGCCAGTAGAAGAGGACTAGATGGGAACGAGCAGTACTTC.

V and J are TRBV4-1 and TRBJ2-5; a possible D gene is TRBD2 (6 bases). The V end lost 0 bases, the J end lost 1 base, and 9 bases lay between the germline ends. This CDR3 contains 15 residues. Per germline, CDR1 MGHRA and CDR2 YSYEKL. The DNA for the CDR3 is TGCGCCAGCAGCCAAGAAGGGACTGCCCAAGAGACCCAGTACTTC. This encodes CASSQEGTAQETQYF.

The DNA of the CDR3 is TGTGCCAGTAGTATCACCGGGAACACTAATGAAAAACTGTTTTTT. Its translation: CASSITGNTNEKLFF. This chain joins TRBV19 and TRBJ1-4; D unclear. The CDR3 is 15 amino acids. V shed 3 bases and J shed 2 bases, with 10 bases lying between them. Germline CDR1 reads LNHDA; CDR2 reads SQIVND (reference sequence).

V usage is TRBV15 and J usage is TRBJ2-5, with 7 bases that match TRBD1. Germline lookup yields CDR1 LNHNV and CDR2 YYDKDF (reference sequence). The CDR3 covers 17 residues. V lost 2 bases, J lost 3 bases, and 12 bases stayed unmatched. The CDR3 region is CATSRRTGTVGKETQYF. The CDR3 bases are TGTGCCACCAGCAGAAGGACCGGGACAGTAGGAAAAGAGACCCAGTACTTC.

This clone was picked up a small number of times. This chain connects TRBV7-2 to TRBJ1-5; perhaps TRBD1 as D (6 bases). The germline gives CDR1 SGHTA, CDR2 FQGNSA. The CDR3 length is 15 residues. Deletions cut 5 bases from V and 2 bases from J, with 13 bases between. The CDR3 DNA reads as TGTGCCAGCAGCCCGGGTGGGGGGCGCAATCAGCCCCAGCATTTT. Its translation: CASSPGGGRNQPQHF.

The V and J genes are TRBV29-1 and TRBJ1-2; D may be TRBD1 (5 bases). CDR1 is SQVTM and CDR2 is ANQGSEA in the germline V gene. This CDR3 has 15 amino acids. Trimming removed 3 bases from V and 0 bases from J, with 14 bases in between. CDR3 sequence (DNA): TGCAGCGTTGAGGAAGAGGGACCCACTAACTATGGCTACACCTTC. Translating it yields CSVEEEGPTNYGYTF.